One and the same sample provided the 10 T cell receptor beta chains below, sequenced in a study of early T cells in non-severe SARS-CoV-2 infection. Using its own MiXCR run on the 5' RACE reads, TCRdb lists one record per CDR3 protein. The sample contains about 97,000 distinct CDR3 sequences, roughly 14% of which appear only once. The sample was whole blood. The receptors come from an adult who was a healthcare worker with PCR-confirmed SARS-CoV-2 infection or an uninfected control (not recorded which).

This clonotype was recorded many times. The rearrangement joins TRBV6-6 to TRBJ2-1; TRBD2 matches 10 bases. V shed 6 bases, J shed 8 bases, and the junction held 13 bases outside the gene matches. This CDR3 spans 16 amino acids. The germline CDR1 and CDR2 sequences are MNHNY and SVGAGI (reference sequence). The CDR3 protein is CASRSDIAGGMDEQFF. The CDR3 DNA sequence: TGTGCCAGCAGATCAGACATAGCGGGAGGTATGGATGAGCAGTTCTTC.

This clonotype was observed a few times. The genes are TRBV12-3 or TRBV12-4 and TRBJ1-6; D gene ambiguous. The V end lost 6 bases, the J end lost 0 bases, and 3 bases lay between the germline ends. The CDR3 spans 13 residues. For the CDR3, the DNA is TGTGCCAGCAGGAGCTCCTATAATTCACCCCTCCACTTT. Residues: CASRSSYNSPLHF.

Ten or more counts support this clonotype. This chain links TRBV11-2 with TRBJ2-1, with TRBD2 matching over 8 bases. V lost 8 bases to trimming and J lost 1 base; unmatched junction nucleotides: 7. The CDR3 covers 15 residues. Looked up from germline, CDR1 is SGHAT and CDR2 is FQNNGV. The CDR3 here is CASGTLAVSYNEQFF. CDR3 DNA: TGTGCCAGCGGGACACTAGCGGTGTCCTACAATGAGCAGTTCTTC.

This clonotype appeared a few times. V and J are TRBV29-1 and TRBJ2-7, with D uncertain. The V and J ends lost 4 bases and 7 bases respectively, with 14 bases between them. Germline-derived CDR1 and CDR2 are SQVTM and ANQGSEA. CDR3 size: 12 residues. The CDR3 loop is CSVGSSPWEQYF. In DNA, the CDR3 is TGCAGCGTTGGGTCGTCACCCTGGGAGCAGTACTTC.

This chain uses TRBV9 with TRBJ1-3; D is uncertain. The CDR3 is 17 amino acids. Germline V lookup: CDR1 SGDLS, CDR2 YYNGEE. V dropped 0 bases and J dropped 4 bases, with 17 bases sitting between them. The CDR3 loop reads CASSVAPFLAAGNTIYF. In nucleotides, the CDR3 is TGTGCCAGCAGCGTAGCCCCATTTCTTGCTGCCGGAAACACCATATATTTT.

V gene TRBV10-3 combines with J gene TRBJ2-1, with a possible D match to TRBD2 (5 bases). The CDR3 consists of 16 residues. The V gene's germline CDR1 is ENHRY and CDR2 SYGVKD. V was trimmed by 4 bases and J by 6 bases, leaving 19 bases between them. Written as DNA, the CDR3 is TGTGCCATCAGTGGAGGGTGGGCTAGAAGACCCAATGAGCAGTTCTTC. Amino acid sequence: CAISGGWARRPNEQFF.

The CDR3 bases are TGTGCCAGCTCAACCAATGATAATCAGCCCCAGCATTTT. It is translated as CASSTNDNQPQHF. V is TRBV18 and J is TRBJ1-5, with D uncertain. The V end was cut by 5 bases, the J end by 4 bases, with 9 bases between. CDR1 is KGHSH, CDR2 LQKENI, per germline. This CDR3 contains 13 residues.

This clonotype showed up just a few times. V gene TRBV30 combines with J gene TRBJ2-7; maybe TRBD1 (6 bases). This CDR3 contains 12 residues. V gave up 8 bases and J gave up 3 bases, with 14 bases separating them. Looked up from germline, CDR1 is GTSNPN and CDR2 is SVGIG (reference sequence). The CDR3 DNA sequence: TGTGCCGGTCAAACAGGGAACTACGAGCAGTACTTC. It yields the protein CAGQTGNYEQYF.

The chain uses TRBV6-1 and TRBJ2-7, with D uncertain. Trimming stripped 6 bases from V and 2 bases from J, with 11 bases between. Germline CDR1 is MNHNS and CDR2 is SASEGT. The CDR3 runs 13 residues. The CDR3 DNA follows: TGTGCCAGCAGCCCAGGACGGACCTACGAGCAGTACTTC. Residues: CASSPGRTYEQYF.

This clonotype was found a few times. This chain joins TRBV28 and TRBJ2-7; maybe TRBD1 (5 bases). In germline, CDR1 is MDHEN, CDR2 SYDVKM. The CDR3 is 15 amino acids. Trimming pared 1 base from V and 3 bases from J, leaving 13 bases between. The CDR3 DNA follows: TGTGCCAGCAGTTTATTTATAGGGGTCCACTACGAGCAGTACTTC. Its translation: CASSLFIGVHYEQYF.